Reported below is one T cell receptor (beta chain). The antigen is undetermined. The assay was immunoSEQ multiplex PCR, and TCRdb's table has in-frame clones only and misses some. The sample contains 180,000 or so clones, over 90% of which appear only once. The CDR3 runs to 16 residues. Germline V gene lookup returns CDR1 SGHVS and CDR2 FQNEAQ. With 5 bases removed from V and 1 base from J, the gap between germline ends came to 14 bases. This sample is part of a study of T cell responses to AZD1222 COVID-19 vaccine. Study results and caveats: The CD4 TCRs associated with vaccination extended across spike and predominated at 160-218 and 743-854. Repertoire sampling occurred only after the peak T cell response.

J is TRBJ2-2 and V is TRBV7-8, with D possibly being TRBD1 (6 bases). The sample in question was peripheral blood, obtained 28 days after the second AZD1222 dose. The source is an adult who received the AZD1222 COVID-19 vaccine. The CDR3 DNA follows: TGTGCCAGCAGCCCCTTCTCGACAGGGAACACCGGGGAGCTGTTTTTT. Translated, it gives CASSPFSTGNTGELFF.